This is a list of T cell receptor beta chains from one sample in a study of blood T cell repertoires in COVID-19. The data were produced by immunoSEQ multiplex PCR, yet TCRdb's version contains in-frame clones alone and is incomplete. The data contain approximately 200,000 clones, 84% of them seen just once; the ten biggest clones take up 1.8%. Source material: PBMCs or T cells enriched from blood (not recorded which). These receptors all come from a man between 60 and 75 years old who had recovered from COVID-19. Both conserved end residues are part of each CDR3. The D gene is left open where the match is weak. The size of a clone is reported for some rows only, either as once, few or many, or as a class for expanded clones.

v_gene	d_gene	j_gene	abundance	CDR3nt	CDR3aa
TRBV29-1	TRBD1	TRBJ2-2	NA	TGCAGCGCCCAGGGGGCGAACACCGGGGAGCTGTTTTTT	CSAQGANTGELFF
TRBV3-1/TRBV3-2	TRBD2	TRBJ2-1	NA	TGTGCCAGCAGCAGTAGACTAGCGGGGGACAATGAGCAGTTCTTC	CASSSRLAGDNEQFF
TRBV15	NA	TRBJ2-6	NA	TGTGCCACCAGCAGAGATTCTCCTTCTGGGGCCAACGTCCTGACTTTC	CATSRDSPSGANVLTF
TRBV25-1	TRBD1	TRBJ2-6	NA	TGTGCCAGCAGCGCCGTTGAGGGGGCCAACGCTGGGGCCAACGTCCTGACTTTC	CASSAVEGANAGANVLTF
TRBV5-1	NA	TRBJ1-2	NA	TGCGCCAGCAGCTTGGAAGTGAGGAACTATGGCTACACCTTC	CASSLEVRNYGYTF
TRBV27	NA	TRBJ2-7	NA	TGTGCCAGCAGTTTAGTGACAGGCTCCTACGAGCAGTACTTC	CASSLVTGSYEQYF
TRBV30	NA	TRBJ1-6	NA	TGTGCCTGGAGTGTATCAGGGGCCGATAATTCACCCCTCCACTTT	CAWSVSGADNSPLHF
TRBV7-2	TRBD1	TRBJ2-5	once	TGTGCCAGCAGCTTCGGACAGGGGGCTCACGAGACCCAGTACTTC	CASSFGQGAHETQYF
TRBV11-3	TRBD1	TRBJ1-2	NA	TGTGCCAGTGGGGACAGGGGGCTTGGCTACACCTTC	CASGDRGLGYTF
TRBV19	NA	TRBJ2-2	NA	TGTGCCAGTAGCAGACAGAACACCGGGGAGCTGTTTTTT	CASSRQNTGELFF
TRBV11-2	NA	TRBJ1-3	NA	TGTGCCAGCAGCGATAGCGGGGGGGTAAACTCTGGAAACACCATATATTTT	CASSDSGGVNSGNTIYF
TRBV7-2	NA	TRBJ2-7	NA	TGTGCCAGCAGCCTCGGGACAACCACCTACGAGCAGTACTTC	CASSLGTTTYEQYF
TRBV11-3	TRBD2	TRBJ2-2	NA	TGTGCCAGCAGCTTAGATCATGGTAGCGGGGGACTACAAGGCCGGGAGCTGTTTTTT	CASSLDHGSGGLQGRELFF
TRBV24-1	NA	TRBJ2-1	NA	TGTGCCACCAGTGATTGGGAGGGGGGCGGCTCCTACAATGAGCAGTTCTTC	CATSDWEGGGSYNEQFF
TRBV7-9	NA	TRBJ2-5	NA	TGTGCCAGCAGCTTAGCGGGGGCACAAGAGACCCAGTACTTC	CASSLAGAQETQYF
TRBV11-2	TRBD1	TRBJ2-2	NA	TGTGCCAGCAGCCTTGGGACAGGGCCTAACACCGGGGAGCTGTTTTTT	CASSLGTGPNTGELFF
TRBV19	TRBD2	TRBJ2-1	NA	TGTGCCAGTAGTATATATCAGCGGGGGAACTCCTACAATGAGCAGTTCTTC	CASSIYQRGNSYNEQFF
TRBV24-1	NA	TRBJ1-1	NA	TGTGCCACCAGTGACCCAGGGGAAACTGAAGCTTTCTTT	CATSDPGETEAFF
TRBV4-1	TRBD1	TRBJ1-2	NA	TGCGCCAGCAGCCAAGATTGGGGGACAGGGGGCGCGGGCGGCTACACCTTC	CASSQDWGTGGAGGYTF
TRBV11-2	TRBD1	TRBJ2-7	NA	TGTGCCAGCAGCCTCCGGGACAGGGGGCTTTACGAGCAGTACTTC	CASSLRDRGLYEQYF
TRBV4-1	NA	TRBJ2-2	few	TGCGCCAGCAGCCCCCTCGGCAGGAGGGATAACACCGGGGAGCTGTTTTTT	CASSPLGRRDNTGELFF
TRBV27	NA	TRBJ1-1	once	TGTGCCACCAAAAGGTTCCAGGAGAACACTGAAGCTTTCTTT	CATKRFQENTEAFF
TRBV2	NA	TRBJ1-1	once	TGTGCCAGCAGTGGGACAGCTTTGAACACTGAAGCTTTCTTT	CASSGTALNTEAFF
TRBV7-2	TRBD1	TRBJ2-3	NA	TGTGCCAGCAGCTCGAAAGACAGGGGACGGGACCGTACAGATACGCAGTATTTT	CASSSKDRGRDRTDTQYF
TRBV5-4	TRBD1	TRBJ2-7	once	TGTGCCAGCAGCACCGACAGGGGCAACTACGAGCAGTACTTC	CASSTDRGNYEQYF
TRBV27	TRBD1	TRBJ1-1	NA	TGTGCCAGCAGTCCCCGGGACAGGGCGGTGGGCACTGAAGCTTTCTTT	CASSPRDRAVGTEAFF
TRBV3-1/TRBV3-2	TRBD2	TRBJ2-1	NA	TGTGCCAGCAGTGCGGGGGGGCATACCTACAATGAGCAGTTCTTC	CASSAGGHTYNEQFF
TRBV24-1	TRBD1	TRBJ2-7	NA	TGTGCCACCAGTGATTTGCCGGACACACACAACAGGGGTCCGAGCTGGGAGCAGTACTTC	CATSDLPDTHNRGPSWEQYF
TRBV2	NA	TRBJ1-4	NA	TGTGCCAGCAGTTTCAGTAGGGGGAATGAAAAACTGTTTTTT	CASSFSRGNEKLFF
TRBV18	NA	TRBJ1-1	once	TGTGCCAGCTCACCCCGGGAGAACACTGAAGCTTTCTTT	CASSPRENTEAFF
TRBV6-5	TRBD2	TRBJ2-3	NA	TGTGCCAGCAACGGACTAGCGAACACAGATACGCAGTATTTT	CASNGLANTDTQYF
TRBV3-1/TRBV3-2	NA	TRBJ1-1	NA	TGTGCCAGCAGCCAAAGTCAGTGGCTGGCTTTCTTT	CASSQSQWLAFF
TRBV10-3	NA	TRBJ1-5	NA	TGTGCCATCAGTGGTGGTACGGATCAGCCCCAGCATTTT	CAISGGTDQPQHF
TRBV19	TRBD1	TRBJ1-2	few	TGTGCCAGTAGTCCGGAGGGGGCCTATGGCTACACCTTC	CASSPEGAYGYTF
TRBV7-7	TRBD1	TRBJ2-2	NA	TGTGCTAGCAGCGATAGGACAGGGGGGATCGGGGAGCTGTTTTTT	CASSDRTGGIGELFF
TRBV5-8	NA	TRBJ2-7	NA	TGTGCCAGCAGCTCGGACATTTACGAGCAGTACTTC	CASSSDIYEQYF
TRBV25-1	TRBD1	TRBJ1-2	NA	TGTGCCAGCAGTGAATGGGGCCCGGGACAGGGGGTTAACTATGGCTACACCTTC	CASSEWGPGQGVNYGYTF
TRBV5-1	TRBD1	TRBJ2-3	NA	TGCGCCAGCAGCTTGGAGGGACAGGGTGATACGCAGTATTTT	CASSLEGQGDTQYF
TRBV4-2	NA	TRBJ2-2	NA	TGTGCCAGCAGCCAAGAGGACTCTCCGGTCACCGGGGAGCTGTTTTTT	CASSQEDSPVTGELFF
TRBV7-8	TRBD1	TRBJ1-5	NA	TGTGCCAGCAGCGGACAGGTGTATTACGAAGAGCATCAGCCCCAGCATTTT	CASSGQVYYEEHQPQHF
TRBV27	TRBD2	TRBJ2-3	NA	TGTGCCAGCAGTTGGGGTTCTAGCGGGGGCCAGGGAGATACGCAGTATTTT	CASSWGSSGGQGDTQYF
TRBV6-5	NA	TRBJ1-1	NA	TGTGCCAGCAGTTATACCGACGGGTTCACTGAAGCTTTCTTT	CASSYTDGFTEAFF
TRBV6-1	NA	TRBJ2-1	once	TGTGCCAGCAGTGAAGGGGGCAGGCTTAATGAGCAGTTCTTC	CASSEGGRLNEQFF
TRBV15	TRBD1	TRBJ1-6	NA	TGTGCCACCAGCACCCGAGGGGGCGGAGTAAATTCACCCCTCCACTTT	CATSTRGGGVNSPLHF
TRBV7-5	NA	TRBJ2-1	NA	TGTGCCAGAAGCCGGTCGGTCAATGAGCAGTTCTTC	CARSRSVNEQFF
TRBV27	NA	TRBJ2-4	NA	TGTGCCAGCAGTTCACAGGGCATCATTCAGTACTTC	CASSSQGIIQYF
TRBV6-2/TRBV6-3	TRBD1	TRBJ2-7	NA	TGTGCCAGCAGTTACCTTCTCCTGGGACAGGGTTTCTTATACTTC	CASSYLLLGQGFLYF
TRBV7-8	NA	TRBJ2-1	NA	TGTGCCAGCAGCTTATTCAGGGTTATCGTCAATGAGCAGTTCTTC	CASSLFRVIVNEQFF
TRBV29-1	TRBD1	TRBJ2-5	NA	TGCAGCGTTGAAGAGACAGGGGCCCCTAGAGAGACCCAGTACTTC	CSVEETGAPRETQYF
TRBV12-3/TRBV12-4	NA	TRBJ2-5	NA	TGTGCCAGCAGTTTCAGGGAGACCCAGTACTTC	CASSFRETQYF
TRBV9	TRBD1	TRBJ2-7	NA	TGTGCCAGCAGCGTAACTAGACAGGGGGGTTACTACGAGCAGTACTTC	CASSVTRQGGYYEQYF
TRBV19	NA	TRBJ1-3	NA	TGTGCCAGTAGACGACCGCGGGGAGACTCTGGAAACACCATATATTTT	CASRRPRGDSGNTIYF
TRBV24-1	TRBD1	TRBJ1-1	NA	TGTGCCACCAGTGATTTGGACAGGGAAGGGACTGAAGCTTTCTTT	CATSDLDREGTEAFF